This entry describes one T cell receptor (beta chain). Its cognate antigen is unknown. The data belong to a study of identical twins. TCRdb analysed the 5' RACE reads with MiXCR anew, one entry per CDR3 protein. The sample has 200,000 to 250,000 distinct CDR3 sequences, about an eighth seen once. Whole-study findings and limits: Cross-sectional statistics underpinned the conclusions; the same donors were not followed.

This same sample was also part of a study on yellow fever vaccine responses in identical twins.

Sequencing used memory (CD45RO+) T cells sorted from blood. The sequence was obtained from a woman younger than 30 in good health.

In nucleotides, the CDR3 is TGTGCCAGCAGCTGGGGACATTCCGGCCAAGAGACCCAGTACTTC. It translates to CASSWGHSGQETQYF. This chain uses TRBV5-6 with TRBJ2-5, with D possibly TRBD1 on 6 matching bases. The CDR3 is 15 residues long. V was shortened by 3 bases and J by 1 base, with 13 bases between the two germline ends. From germline, CDR1 is SGHDT and CDR2 YYEEEE.